The 15 T cell receptor beta chains given below trace back to one sample, sequenced in a study of T cell repertoires in cytomegalovirus infection. These receptors have no identified antigens. TCRdb ran MiXCR on the reads and lists one entry per CDR3 protein. The table includes about 570,000 distinct CDR3 sequences, about 40% detected once. The sequences come from cultured PBMCs, collected from culture after CMV antigen stimulation. The receptors here all came from a human donor in good health (CMV status not recorded). Some clones in this sample may be carry-over from other donors' samples.

This sequence joins TRBV20-1 and TRBJ1-4, with D possibly matching TRBD1 (6 bases). The V gene lost 4 bases and the J gene lost 5 bases, with 20 bases spanning the gap. The germline CDR1 and CDR2 sequences are DFQATT and SNEGSKA (reference sequence). The CDR3 has 16 residues. The CDR3 bases are TGCAGTGCTAATAACTACTCCCCAGGGGAGAATGAAAAACTGTTTTTT. It translates to CSANNYSPGENEKLFF.

The chain carries TRBV5-4 and TRBJ2-2; 7 bases map to TRBD2. Germline lookup yields CDR1 SGHNT and CDR2 YYREEE (reference sequence). The CDR3 length is 16 residues. With V trimmed by 4 bases and J by 4 bases, 10 bases remained unmatched. CDR3: CASSLRRGSSTGELFF. CDR3 nucleotide sequence: TGTGCCAGCAGCCTAAGACGCGGGAGCAGCACCGGGGAGCTGTTTTTT.

This chain uses TRBV7-8 with TRBJ2-1, with 8 bases matching TRBD2. The CDR3 totals 15 residues. Germline CDR1 SGHVS, CDR2 FQNEAQ. J gave up 7 bases and V 7 bases, and 12 bases lay outside the gene matches. This CDR3 is CASISGLVGSNEQFF. CDR3 in DNA: TGTGCCAGCATCTCGGGACTAGTGGGATCAAATGAGCAGTTCTTC.

This sequence joins TRBV6-2 or TRBV6-3 and TRBJ2-1, with D hard to call. Trimming left V 2 bases short and J 4 bases short, with 12 bases between. Germline V lookup: CDR1 MNHEY, CDR2 SVGEGT. CDR3 length: 15 amino acids. In DNA, the CDR3 is TGTGCCAGCAGTTACGGGTCGCCCCGATACAATGAGCAGTTCTTC. Translation gives CASSYGSPRYNEQFF.

The gene calls are TRBV6-6 and TRBJ1-4; 7 nucleotides match TRBD1. There are 14 residues in the CDR3. With 6 bases clipped from V and 7 bases from J, the junction kept 8 bases outside the gene matches. CDR1 and CDR2 (germline): MNHNY, SVGAGI (reference sequence). The CDR3 coding sequence is TGTGCCAGCAGGGTACAGGGGTGGGGTGAAAAACTGTTTTTT. It codes for CASRVQGWGEKLFF.

This clonotype was picked up a small number of times. V usage is TRBV7-2 and J usage is TRBJ2-7, with TRBD2 matching over 10 bases. The germline CDR1 and CDR2 sequences are SGHTA and FQGNSA. The CDR3 contains 13 residues. With V trimmed by 10 bases and J by 6 bases, 9 bases remained unmatched. CDR3 sequence reads: CAIQTSGTFEQYF. As DNA, the CDR3 is TGTGCCATACAAACTAGCGGGACTTTCGAGCAGTACTTC.

This clonotype came up a few times. The chain employs TRBV11-2 and TRBJ1-1, with 9 bases matching TRBD1. The CDR3 spans 13 residues. Losses at the gene ends were 5 bases for V and 7 bases for J; bases not matched to a gene: 5. CDR1 SGHAT and CDR2 FQNNGV come from the germline V gene. The CDR3 sequence: CASSLDRGSEAFF. CDR3 sequence (DNA): TGTGCCAGCAGCCTGGACAGGGGAAGTGAAGCTTTCTTT.

J is TRBJ2-3 and V is TRBV6-1; possibly TRBD1 for D (5 bases). CDR3 size: 15 residues. V was trimmed by 0 bases and J by 5 bases, leaving 12 bases between them. The germline V gene has CDR1 MNHNS and CDR2 SASEGT. The DNA of the CDR3 is TGTGCCAGCAGTGAAGCGGGGCCAAGGGGAGATACGCAGTATTTT. Protein: CASSEAGPRGDTQYF.

This clonotype occurred many times. The V call is TRBV7-2, the J call TRBJ2-7; D gene unclear. CDR1 SGHTA and CDR2 FQGNSA come from the germline V gene. The CDR3 extends over 15 amino acids. The V end lost 5 bases, the J end lost 0 bases, and 14 bases lay between the germline ends. The CDR3 loop reads CASSLSAKGSYEQYF. The CDR3 DNA follows: TGTGCCAGCAGCCTGTCGGCTAAAGGCTCCTACGAGCAGTACTTC.

The chain combines TRBV2 with TRBJ2-7; D is perhaps TRBD1 or TRBD2 (7 bases each). Trimming took 2 bases from V and 2 from J, leaving 13 bases between them. Germline V gives CDR1 SNHLY, CDR2 FYNNEI. CDR3 length: 15 residues. CDR3 nucleotides: TGTGCCAGCAGTGAAAGGCGGGGGACAGCCTACGAGCAGTACTTC. Translated: CASSERRGTAYEQYF.

This clonotype has more than one count but fewer than ten. The chain carries TRBV7-2 and TRBJ2-5; 14 positions match TRBD2. J gave up 2 bases and V 0 bases, and 2 bases lay outside the gene matches. This CDR3 contains 17 residues. The germline gives CDR1 SGHTA, CDR2 FQGNSA. CDR3 coding DNA: TGTGCCAGCAGCTTAGCAGGGACTAGCGGGGGACAAGAGACCCAGTACTTC. Amino acid sequence: CASSLAGTSGGQETQYF.

This clonotype was recorded a few times. J is TRBJ2-5 and V is TRBV7-6; 7 bases agree with TRBD2. The germline gives CDR1 SGHVS, CDR2 FNYEAQ. The trim removed 2 bases at V and 1 base at J, leaving 7 bases unmatched. The CDR3 runs to 16 residues. The CDR3 protein is CASSLYLAAPQETQYF. The CDR3, as DNA: TGTGCCAGCAGCTTATACCTAGCGGCCCCCCAAGAGACCCAGTACTTC.

The chain uses TRBV6-1 and TRBJ1-1; tentatively, D is TRBD1 (6 bases). The germline V gene encodes CDR1 MNHNS and CDR2 SASEGT. This CDR3 region has 13 residues. The V end lost 8 bases, the J end lost 0 bases, and 10 bases lay between the germline ends. CDR3 DNA sequence: TGTGCCAGCGCCTACAGGGTGAACACTGAAGCTTTCTTT. Translation gives CASAYRVNTEAFF.

This clonotype turned up a few times. J is TRBJ2-5 and V is TRBV6-1, with D unclear. Per the germline V gene, CDR1 is MNHNS and CDR2 is SASEGT. CDR3 size: 12 residues. Trimming stripped 2 bases from V and 2 bases from J, with 3 bases between. CDR3 protein: CASSELQETQYF. In DNA form, the CDR3 reads TGTGCCAGCAGTGAACTACAAGAGACCCAGTACTTC.

The chain links TRBV12-3 or TRBV12-4 to TRBJ2-7; the match to TRBD1 covers 11 bases. After removal of 5 bases from V and 6 bases from J, the junction contained 6 bases not matched to a gene. This CDR3 is 14 amino acids long. The CDR3 sequence is CASSGGTGGIEQYF. The CDR3 nucleotides are TGTGCCAGCAGTGGCGGGACAGGGGGAATCGAGCAGTACTTC.